This T cell receptor beta chain is drawn from a study of blood T cell repertoires in COVID-19 (TCRdb year 2020). Turning to the overall study: The collaborator samples originated in the United States, Italy and Spain and spanned the acute and convalescent phases of COVID-19. The material from the prospective study consisted of cDNA or gDNA derived from T cells, B-cell-depleted T cells, or PBMCs. The dataset comprised deeply sampled blood TCRbeta repertoires from subjects exposed to, actively infected with, or recovered from COVID-19. The repertoires were made available in a free public database intended to serve as a resource for research on the immune response to SARS-CoV-2. Samples came from the ongoing ImmuneRACE study (first 160 participants) plus 1,254 subjects from 6 global collaborators. A de-identified subject ID, COVID-19 status, age in years and sex were almost always included in the sample metadata. HLA class I and class II types, where available, came from metadata supplied by the sample provider rather than from assay-based typing. General findings and caveats noted by the study authors: The amount of clinical and demographic metadata varied by source and participant and was provided uncurated.

TCRbeta CDR3 regions were amplified from genomic DNA using the immunoSEQ Assay, a bias-controlled multiplex PCR. Per the authors' processing: Nucleated cell counts per sample were estimated from amplification of reference gene primers within the assay. To quantify the absolute abundance of each unique TCRbeta CDR3 rearrangement, sequence reads were collapsed and filtered. For each sample, productive Simpson clonality was calculated by taking the square root of Simpson's diversity index across productive rearrangements. The table comes from immuneACCESS by way of TCRdb, which keeps in-frame sequences with V and J called. Part of the clones is missing from these tables; in studies checked, under half for an unresolved V gene and the rest for unknown reasons. The DNA was the basis for D and trimming; V, J and clone size are from that table. The sample yields 54,000 or so clones; around 83% were counted once. The biggest ten clones account for around 2% of the sample.

Each collaborating institution followed its own protocols to collect whole blood in K2EDTA tubes. For TCRbeta analysis, collaborator samples were shipped as frozen whole blood, as isolated PBMCs, or as DNA extracted from either sample type. The CDR3 sequence holds 13 residues, the cysteine and phenylalanine included. Only the CDR3 region is kept as DNA, spanning 39 bases read in frame from base 1. For CDR1 and CDR2, the germline V gene lists KGHDR and SFDVKD. V is pared back by 4 bases and J by 5 bases, with 9 bases lying between the germline termini. As for this clone: The specificity of this receptor is unknown. One base away there is no much larger clone; base qualities are not given.

The chain joins TRBV24-1 to TRBJ2-3; the D region possibly corresponds to TRBD1 (6 bases align). The sample was peripheral blood. This TCR was sampled from a woman aged 60 to 75 with acute or convalescent COVID-19. The nucleotide sequence is given as TGTGCCACCAGTGAACAGGGAAAAGATACGCAGTATTTT. It translates as CATSEQGKDTQYF.